This TCR beta chain was identified in a study of T cells in tumors after PD-1 blockade (dated by TCRdb to the late 2010s). As for the study more broadly: Patients were excluded if they had prior checkpoint blockade, use of systemic immunosuppressants, or recent radiotherapy or other anti-cancer therapy within 4 weeks. Paired single-cell RNA and TCR sequencing was done in the study on site-matched tumors from patients with BCC or SCC, both before and after anti-PD-1 therapy. Clinical response was assessed using RECIST version 1.1. Some patients also continued taking vismodegib 150 mg daily during anti-PD-1 treatment. On average, peripheral blood samples had 120,000 or so TCR templates (range 24,679-257,772) and 36,536 unique clonotypes. Patients were treated with either pembrolizumab 200 mg every 3 weeks or cemiplimab 350 mg every 2 weeks. Bulk TCR sequencing was performed on more than nine peripheral blood samples from a handful of patients to compare blood and tumor clonotypes. Summary of the overall study and its limitations: About two fifths of the TCR clonotypes from tumors also showed up in blood, and some novel exhausted tumor clones were present in pre-treatment blood, which suggests peripheral recruitment. The source of novel T cell clones was not identified, and lymphoid organs or rare unexpanded clones within the tumor or the tumor periphery could be included among the possible sources.

V loses 5 bases, J loses 2 bases, and the germline ends lie 14 bases apart. Looking up the germline V gene yields CDR1 SGHRS and CDR2 YFSETQ. Measured from the cysteine to the phenylalanine, the CDR3 is 14 residues long. Only the CDR3 region is kept as DNA, spanning 42 bases read in frame from base 1. Deep TCRbeta sequencing was performed with the immunoSEQ platform. For the original study's pipeline: For further analysis, only productive rearrangements were exported from the immunoSEQ Analyzer. T cell phenotypes were assigned to bulk TCRbeta clonotypes by matching to single-cell RNA+TCR-seq clones sharing the same TCRbeta sequence. Using bulk TCR sequencing data, clone enrichment in tumor was calculated by dividing a clone's tumor frequency by the same clone's PBMC frequency. TCRs were sorted with GLIPH into specificity groups, meaning clusters of distinct TCRs that share CDR3 motifs and likely recognize common antigens. What TCRdb holds here is the immuneACCESS table cut down to in-frame rearrangements. Part of the clones is not present; checked against another copy, under half of the missing clones reflect an unresolved V gene, and the others are unexplained. Clone size and the V and J calls come from that table; the DNA yielded D and trimming. The sample profile shows roughly 50,000 clones; 81% of them were found once. Approximately 4.1% of the sample lies in the top ten.

As regards this clone: What this receptor recognizes is not known. Base qualities are not at hand, and no much larger clone is one base apart.

The sample's time point, from its label and the paper: before anti-PD-1 therapy. For bulk TCRbeta sequencing, genomic DNA was extracted from tumor biopsies or peripheral blood, and input amounts ranged from roughly 550 ng to 6,500 ng. Every patient had histologically proven advanced or metastatic basal or squamous cell carcinoma and was a poor candidate for surgical resection. Of the approximately twelve patients making up the basal cell carcinoma cohort, roughly 8 underwent bulk tumor TCR sequencing. The specimen comprised PBMCs, sampled before anti-PD-1 treatment. The sequence is built from TRBV5-1 and TRBJ2-7; TRBD2 is a weak D gene call, 6 bases matching. The receptor comes from a human donor with basal cell carcinoma. CDR3 reads: CASRMSREPYEQYF. Read as DNA, the sequence is TGCGCCAGCAGGATGAGCCGGGAGCCCTACGAGCAGTACTTC.